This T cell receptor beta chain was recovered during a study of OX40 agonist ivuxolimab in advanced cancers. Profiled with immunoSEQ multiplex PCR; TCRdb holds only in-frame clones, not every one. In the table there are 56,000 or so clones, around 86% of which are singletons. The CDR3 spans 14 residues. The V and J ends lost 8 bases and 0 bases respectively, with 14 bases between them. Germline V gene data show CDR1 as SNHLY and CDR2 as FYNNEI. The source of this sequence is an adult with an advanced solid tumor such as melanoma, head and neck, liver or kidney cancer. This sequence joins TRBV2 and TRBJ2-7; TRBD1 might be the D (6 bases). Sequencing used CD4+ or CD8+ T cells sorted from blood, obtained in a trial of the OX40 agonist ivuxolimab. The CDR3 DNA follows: TGTGCCAGCGGGGGCCAGGGCAGCTCCTACGAGCAGTACTTC. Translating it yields CASGGQGSSYEQYF.